This T cell receptor (beta chain) was obtained from a study of graft-versus-host responses after intestinal transplantation. On the study more broadly: Multivisceral, liver-intestinal, or isolated intestinal transplants were performed in recipients.

The CDR3 extends over 16 amino acids. V trimming: 3 bases; J trimming: 2 bases; junction bases outside the gene matches: 5. Germline CDR1 ENHRY, CDR2 SYGVKD. Measured with immunoSEQ multiplex PCR; TCRdb has only the in-frame clones, and not every one. This table holds about 97,000 clones, approximately 90% found once. In this sample, this clone turned up a few times. Antigen specificity is unknown. Study-level findings and limits: After transplant, early declines in HvG clones were associated with peak levels of circulating GvH clones.

This material consisted of PBMCs, taken 450 to 460 days after intestinal transplant. The chain employs TRBV10-3 and TRBJ2-7; 12 bases match TRBD1. The TCR sequence derives from a human patient who received an intestinal transplant, so some T cells may come from the graft donor. The CDR3, as DNA: TGTGCCATCAGTGACGAGAGGGACAGGGGGCCCTACGAGCAGTACTTC. Protein: CAISDERDRGPYEQYF.